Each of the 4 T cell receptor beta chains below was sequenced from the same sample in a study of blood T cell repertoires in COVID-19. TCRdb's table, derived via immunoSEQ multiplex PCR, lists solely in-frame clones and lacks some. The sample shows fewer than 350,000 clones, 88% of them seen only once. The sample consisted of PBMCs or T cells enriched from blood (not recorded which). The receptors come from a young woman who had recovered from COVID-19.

CDR3 nucleotides: TGTGCCAGCTCACGATGGGGGGTCAGGGATGGGCTACGGGAGACCCAGTACTTC. Its protein product is CASSRWGVRDGLRETQYF. The chain is built from TRBV18 and TRBJ2-5, with D possibly being TRBD2 (6 bases). The V and J ends lost 4 bases and 5 bases respectively, with 26 bases between them. Germline V lookup: CDR1 KGHSH, CDR2 LQKENI. The CDR3 loop spans 18 amino acids.

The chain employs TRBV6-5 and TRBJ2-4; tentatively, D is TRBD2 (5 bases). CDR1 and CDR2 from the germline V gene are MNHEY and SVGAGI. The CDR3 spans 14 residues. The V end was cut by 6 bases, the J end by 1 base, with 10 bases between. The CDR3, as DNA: TGTGCCAGCAGGGGAGTCGGGGCCAAAAACATTCAGTACTTC. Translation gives CASRGVGAKNIQYF.

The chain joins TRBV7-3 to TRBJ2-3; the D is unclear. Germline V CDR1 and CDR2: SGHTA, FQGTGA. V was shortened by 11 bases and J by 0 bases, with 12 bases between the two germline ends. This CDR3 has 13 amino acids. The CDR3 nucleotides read TGTGCCTCCGGGTATTCTAGCACAGATACGCAGTATTTT. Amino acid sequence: CASGYSSTDTQYF.

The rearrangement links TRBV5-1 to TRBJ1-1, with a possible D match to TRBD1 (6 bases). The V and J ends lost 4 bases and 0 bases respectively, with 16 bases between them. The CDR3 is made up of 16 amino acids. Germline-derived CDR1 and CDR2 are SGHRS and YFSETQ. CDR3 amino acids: CASSPETGPMNTEAFF. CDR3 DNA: TGCGCCAGCAGCCCGGAGACAGGCCCCATGAACACTGAAGCTTTCTTT.